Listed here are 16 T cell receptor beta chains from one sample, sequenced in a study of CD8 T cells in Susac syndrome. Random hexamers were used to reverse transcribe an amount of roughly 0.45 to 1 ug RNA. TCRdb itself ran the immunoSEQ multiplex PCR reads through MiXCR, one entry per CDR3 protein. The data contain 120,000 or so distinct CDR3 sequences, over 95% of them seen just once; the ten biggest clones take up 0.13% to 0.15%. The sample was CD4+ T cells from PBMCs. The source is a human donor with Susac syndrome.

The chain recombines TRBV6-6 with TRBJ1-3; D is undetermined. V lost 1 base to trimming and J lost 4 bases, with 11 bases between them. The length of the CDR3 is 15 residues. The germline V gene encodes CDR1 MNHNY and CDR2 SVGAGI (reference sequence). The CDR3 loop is CASSYLSGGGNTIYF. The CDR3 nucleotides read TGTGCCAGCAGTTACTTGTCGGGAGGGGGAAACACCATATATTTT.

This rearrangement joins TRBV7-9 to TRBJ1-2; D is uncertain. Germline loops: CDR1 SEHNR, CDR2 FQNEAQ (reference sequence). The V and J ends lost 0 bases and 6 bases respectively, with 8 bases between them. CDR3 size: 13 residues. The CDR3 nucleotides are TGTGCCAGCAGCTTAGCGGAATTGAATGGCTACACCTTC. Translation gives CASSLAELNGYTF.

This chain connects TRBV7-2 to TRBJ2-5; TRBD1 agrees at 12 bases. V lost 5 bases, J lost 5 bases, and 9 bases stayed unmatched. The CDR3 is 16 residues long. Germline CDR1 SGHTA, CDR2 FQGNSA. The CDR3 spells CASSPGTGGAKETQYF. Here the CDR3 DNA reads TGTGCCAGCAGCCCTGGGACAGGGGGCGCGAAGGAGACCCAGTACTTC. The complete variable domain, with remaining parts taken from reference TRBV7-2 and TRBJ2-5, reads GAGVSQSPSNKVTEKGKDVELRCDPISGHTALYWYRQSLGQGLEFLIYFQGNSAPDKSGLPSDRFSAERTGGSVSTLTIQRTQQEDSAVYLCASSPGTGGAKETQYFGPGTRLLVL.

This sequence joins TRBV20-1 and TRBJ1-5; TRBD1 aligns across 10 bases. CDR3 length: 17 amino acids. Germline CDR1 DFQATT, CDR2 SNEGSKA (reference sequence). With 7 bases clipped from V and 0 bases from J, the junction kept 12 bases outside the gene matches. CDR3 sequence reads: CSVSGTGVPPSNQPQHF. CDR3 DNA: TGCAGTGTGAGCGGGACAGGGGTACCCCCTAGCAATCAGCCCCAGCATTTT.

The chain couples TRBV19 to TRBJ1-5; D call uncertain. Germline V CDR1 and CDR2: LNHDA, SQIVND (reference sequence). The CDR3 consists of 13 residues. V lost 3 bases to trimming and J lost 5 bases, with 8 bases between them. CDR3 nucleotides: TGTGCCAGTAGTATGAGGCGAGATCAGCCCCAGCATTTT. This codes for CASSMRRDQPQHF.

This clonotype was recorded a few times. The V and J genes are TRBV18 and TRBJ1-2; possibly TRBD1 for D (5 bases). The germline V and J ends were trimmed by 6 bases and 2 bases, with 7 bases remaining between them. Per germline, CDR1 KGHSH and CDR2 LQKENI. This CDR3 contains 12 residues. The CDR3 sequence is CASSGGNYGYTF. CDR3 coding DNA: TGTGCCAGCTCCGGGGGAAACTATGGCTACACCTTC.

As DNA, the CDR3 is TGCAGCGTTGCGATGCTTCTAAACACTGAAGCTTTCTTT. Translated: CSVAMLLNTEAFF. V gene TRBV29-1 combines with J gene TRBJ1-1; no clear D. The length of the CDR3 is 13 residues. V lost 4 bases, J lost 2 bases, and 11 bases lay in between. Germline V gene lookup returns CDR1 SQVTM and CDR2 ANQGSEA.

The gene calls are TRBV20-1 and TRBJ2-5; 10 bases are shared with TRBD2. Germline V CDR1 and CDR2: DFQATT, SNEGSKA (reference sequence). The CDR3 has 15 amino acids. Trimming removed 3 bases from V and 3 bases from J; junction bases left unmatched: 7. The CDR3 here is CSASTSGVTKETQYF. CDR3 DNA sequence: TGCAGTGCTAGCACTAGCGGGGTTACAAAAGAGACCCAGTACTTC.

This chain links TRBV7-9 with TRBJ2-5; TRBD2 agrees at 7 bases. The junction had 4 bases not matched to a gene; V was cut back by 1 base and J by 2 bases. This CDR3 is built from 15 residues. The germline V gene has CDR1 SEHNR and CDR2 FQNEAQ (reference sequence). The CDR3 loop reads CASSLVPREQETQYF. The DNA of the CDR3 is TGTGCCAGCAGCTTAGTTCCGCGGGAGCAAGAGACCCAGTACTTC.

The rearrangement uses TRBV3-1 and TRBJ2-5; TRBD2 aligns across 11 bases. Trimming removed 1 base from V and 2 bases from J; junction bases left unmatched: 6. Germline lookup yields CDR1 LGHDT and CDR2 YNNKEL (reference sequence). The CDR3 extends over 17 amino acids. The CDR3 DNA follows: TGTGCCAGCAGCCAAGCGGGCCTAGCGGGAGGACAAGAGACCCAGTACTTC. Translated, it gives CASSQAGLAGGQETQYF.

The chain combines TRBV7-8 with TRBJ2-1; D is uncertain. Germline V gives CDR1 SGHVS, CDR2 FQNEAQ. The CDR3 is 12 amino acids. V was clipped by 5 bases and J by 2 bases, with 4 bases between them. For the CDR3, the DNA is TGTGCCAGCAGCAGAACCTACAATGAGCAGTTCTTC. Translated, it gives CASSRTYNEQFF.

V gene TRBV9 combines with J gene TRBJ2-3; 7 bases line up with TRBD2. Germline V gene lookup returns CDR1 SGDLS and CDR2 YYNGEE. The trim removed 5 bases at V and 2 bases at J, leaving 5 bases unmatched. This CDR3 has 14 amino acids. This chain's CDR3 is CASRPAGNTDTQYF. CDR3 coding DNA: TGTGCCAGCAGGCCAGCGGGGAACACAGATACGCAGTATTTT.

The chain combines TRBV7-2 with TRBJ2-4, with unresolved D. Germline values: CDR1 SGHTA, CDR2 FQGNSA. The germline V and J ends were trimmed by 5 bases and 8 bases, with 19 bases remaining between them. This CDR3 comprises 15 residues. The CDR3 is CASSPFPRGKDIQYF. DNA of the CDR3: TGTGCCAGCAGCCCTTTTCCGAGAGGAAAGGACATTCAGTACTTC.

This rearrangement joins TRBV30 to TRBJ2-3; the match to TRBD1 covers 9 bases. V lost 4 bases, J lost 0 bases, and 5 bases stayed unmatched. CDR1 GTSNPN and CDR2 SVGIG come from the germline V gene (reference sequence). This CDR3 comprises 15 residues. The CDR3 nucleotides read TGTGCCTGGACCCCGGGACAGGGTAGCACAGATACGCAGTATTTT. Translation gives CAWTPGQGSTDTQYF.

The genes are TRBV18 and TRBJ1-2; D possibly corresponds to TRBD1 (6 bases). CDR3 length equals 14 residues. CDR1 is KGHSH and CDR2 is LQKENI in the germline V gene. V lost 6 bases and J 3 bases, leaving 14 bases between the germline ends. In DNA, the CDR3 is TGTGCCAGCTCGCCGGGACAACGCGACTATGGCTACACCTTC. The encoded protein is CASSPGQRDYGYTF.

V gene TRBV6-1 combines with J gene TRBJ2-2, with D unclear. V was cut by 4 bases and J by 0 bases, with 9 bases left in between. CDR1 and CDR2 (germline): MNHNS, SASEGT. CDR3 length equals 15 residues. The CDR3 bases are TGTGCCAGCAGTGTAACCGTCCCGAACACCGGGGAGCTGTTTTTT. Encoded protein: CASSVTVPNTGELFF.